The rows below give T cell receptor beta chains drawn from one sample of a study of cytomegalovirus exposure and HLA in healthy donors. The method was immunoSEQ multiplex PCR; TCRdb's version includes in-frame clones alone and lacks a portion of them. The sample records around 250,000 clones, roughly 90% being singletons. Material: PBMCs. The origin of the receptors is a woman under 30 in good health and CMV-seronegative. CDR3s include the opening cysteine and the closing phenylalanine or tryptophan. The order of the fields is J gene, V gene, D gene, clone size, CDR3 protein, CDR3 DNA. The D gene is left open where the match is weak. Size is omitted from some rows. Given values are once, few, many or a class for expanded clones.

>TRBJ1-6|TRBV28|TRBD1|NA
CASSSQGATYNSPLHF
TGTGCCAGCAGTTCACAGGGGGCCACCTATAATTCACCCCTCCACTTT
>TRBJ1-3|TRBV25-1|NA|NA
CASSSTGHSGNTIYF
TGTGCCAGCAGTAGCACAGGCCACTCTGGAAACACCATATATTTT
>TRBJ2-1|TRBV27|TRBD2|NA
CASRRGGLNNEQFF
TGTGCCAGCAGACGGGGGGGCCTTAACAATGAGCAGTTCTTC
>TRBJ1-2|TRBV2|NA|NA
CASRDYGDITRYGYTF
TGTGCCAGCAGGGATTATGGGGACATCACGCGCTATGGCTACACCTTC
>TRBJ2-1|TRBV28|NA|NA
CASSLEQEKKSEQFF
TGTGCCAGCAGTTTAGAACAGGAGAAGAAGAGTGAGCAGTTCTTC
>TRBJ2-2|TRBV6-5|NA|NA
CASSYTSQAGELFF
TGTGCCAGCAGTTATACCAGCCAGGCCGGGGAGCTGTTTTTT
>TRBJ1-3|TRBV5-4|NA|NA
CASSLGQPASGNTIYF
TGTGCCAGCAGCCTAGGACAGCCGGCCTCTGGAAACACCATATATTTT
>TRBJ2-3|TRBV9|NA|once
CASSVGTLSNSDTQYF
TGTGCCAGCAGCGTGGGGACTCTCTCAAATTCAGATACGCAGTATTTT
>TRBJ1-1|TRBV7-9|NA|NA
CASSYITFWGPGQSAFF
TGTGCCAGCAGCTATATAACTTTTTGGGGGCCGGGCCAGTCCGCTTTCTTT
>TRBJ1-2|TRBV6-4|TRBD1|NA
CASREDRALSGYTF
TGTGCCAGCAGAGAAGACAGGGCCCTTAGCGGCTACACCTTC
>TRBJ1-2|TRBV7-2|TRBD1|NA
CASSLAVAWGQGGHGYTF
TGTGCCAGCAGCTTAGCCGTAGCATGGGGACAGGGAGGGCATGGCTACACCTTC
>TRBJ1-1|TRBV5-1|NA|once
CASSLDQGRVNTEAFF
TGCGCCAGCAGCTTAGATCAGGGAAGGGTGAACACTGAAGCTTTCTTT
>TRBJ1-6|TRBV19|NA|NA
CASTTSRKGVNSPLHF
TGTGCCAGTACCACCTCTAGGAAGGGGGTCAATTCACCCCTCCACTTT
>TRBJ1-2|TRBV5-6|TRBD1|once
CASSWGDRAYRGYTF
TGTGCCAGCAGCTGGGGGGACAGGGCCTATCGAGGCTACACCTTC
>TRBJ2-2|TRBV18|NA|NA
CASSLQNTGELFF
TGTGCCAGCTCACTTCAGAACACCGGGGAGCTGTTTTTT
>TRBJ2-2|TRBV27|NA|NA
CASSLSWAYRTTSNTGELFF
TGTGCCAGCAGTTTATCGTGGGCTTACAGGACCACCTCGAACACCGGGGAGCTGTTTTTT
>TRBJ2-7|TRBV7-9|TRBD1|NA
CASSPQDRSYEQYF
TGTGCCAGCAGCCCACAGGACAGGTCCTACGAGCAGTACTTC
>TRBJ2-5|TRBV15|TRBD1|NA
CATSRDRQGGETQYF
TGTGCCACCAGCAGAGATCGACAGGGTGGAGAGACCCAGTACTTC
>TRBJ1-1|TRBV2|NA|NA
CATQTEKNTEAFF
TGTGCCACCCAGACAGAGAAGAACACTGAAGCTTTCTTT
>TRBJ1-5|TRBV27|TRBD1|NA
CASSLTGGNNQPQHF
TGTGCCAGCAGTTTAACAGGGGGCAACAATCAGCCCCAGCATTTT
>TRBJ1-2|TRBV5-6|NA|NA
CASSLVRPANYGYTF
TGTGCCAGCAGCTTGGTGAGGCCAGCTAACTATGGCTACACCTTC
>TRBJ2-1|TRBV9|NA|NA
CASSVGGGVGYNEQFF
TGTGCCAGCAGCGTAGGAGGGGGTGTTGGCTACAATGAGCAGTTCTTC
>TRBJ2-7|TRBV25-1|TRBD1|NA
CASTGGQGNHEQYF
TGTGCCAGCACTGGGGGACAGGGAAACCACGAGCAGTACTTC
>TRBJ1-6|TRBV4-1|TRBD1|NA
CASSPRDSPLDPLHF
TGCGCCAGCAGCCCCCGGGACAGCCCTCTTGATCCCCTCCACTTT
>TRBJ1-3|TRBV18|NA|NA
CASSPKGLAGAKGNTIYF
TGTGCCAGCTCACCAAAGGGGCTCGCAGGGGCAAAAGGAAACACCATATATTTT
>TRBJ1-1|TRBV28|NA|NA
CASSPGWGDTEAFF
TGTGCCAGCAGTCCAGGGTGGGGGGACACTGAAGCTTTCTTT
>TRBJ1-5|TRBV10-1|NA|NA
CASSTGYQPQHF
TGCGCCAGCAGTACAGGTTATCAGCCCCAGCATTTT
>TRBJ2-1|TRBV19|NA|NA
CASSMGGHHYNEQFF
TGTGCCAGTAGTATGGGGGGGCACCACTACAATGAGCAGTTCTTC
>TRBJ1-1|TRBV6-5|TRBD1|once
CASSVQGANTEAFF
TGTGCCAGCAGTGTACAGGGGGCGAACACTGAAGCTTTCTTT
>TRBJ1-2|TRBV7-9|NA|NA
CASSPGTGLLGYTF
TGTGCCAGCAGCCCGGGGACTGGGTTGTTAGGCTACACCTTC
>TRBJ2-5|TRBV5-6|TRBD1|NA
CASSPTGGAGETQYF
TGTGCCAGCAGCCCGACAGGGGGCGCTGGGGAGACCCAGTACTTC
>TRBJ1-2|TRBV7-2|TRBD1|NA
CASSLRTGHNYGYTF
TGTGCCAGCAGCCTTAGGACAGGTCATAACTATGGCTACACCTTC
>TRBJ2-1|TRBV19|TRBD1|NA
CASSIRDRDNEQFF
TGTGCCAGTAGTATACGGGACAGGGACAATGAGCAGTTCTTC
>TRBJ1-2|TRBV28|NA|NA
CASSRFTSPGRNYGYTF
TGTGCCAGCTCCCGCTTCACCTCACCGGGGAGGAACTATGGCTACACCTTC
>TRBJ2-3|TRBV5-1|TRBD2|NA
CASSLSLAGGGDTQYF
TGCGCCAGCAGCTTGTCATTAGCGGGGGGCGGAGATACGCAGTATTTT
>TRBJ1-4|TRBV25-1|NA|NA
CASSFGAGREKLFF
TGTGCCAGCAGTTTTGGGGCAGGGAGGGAAAAACTGTTTTTT
>TRBJ2-3|TRBV28|NA|NA
CASSSGRADTQYF
TGTGCCAGCAGTTCAGGGCGCGCAGATACGCAGTATTTT
>TRBJ2-4|TRBV5-1|NA|NA
CASSLEGEGIQYF
TGCGCCAGCAGCTTGGAGGGGGAGGGCATTCAGTACTTC
>TRBJ1-2|TRBV5-1|TRBD1|NA
CASSWSLKEGTGRGYTF
TGCGCCAGCAGCTGGTCCCTTAAAGAAGGGACAGGAAGAGGCTACACCTTC
>TRBJ1-2|TRBV7-9|NA|few
CASSLVIQDGRYTF
TGTGCCAGCAGCTTAGTTATACAGGACGGACGCTACACCTTC
>TRBJ2-7|TRBV6-6|TRBD2|NA
CASSYMREGYEQYF
TGTGCCAGCAGTTACATGAGGGAGGGCTACGAGCAGTACTTC
>TRBJ2-5|TRBV5-3|TRBD2|NA
CARSLDRRGGVETQYF
TGTGCCAGAAGCTTGGATAGGCGGGGGGGCGTGGAGACCCAGTACTTC
>TRBJ1-2|TRBV6-5|TRBD1|few
CASSSLGQGVGYTF
TGTGCCAGCAGTTCCCTGGGACAGGGAGTAGGCTACACCTTC
>TRBJ2-4|TRBV28|TRBD1|NA
CASTDRGIAKNIQYF
TGTGCCAGCACCGACAGGGGAATAGCCAAAAACATTCAGTACTTC
>TRBJ2-3|TRBV4-1|NA|NA
CASKGTFTDTQYF
TGCGCCAGCAAAGGGACTTTCACAGATACGCAGTATTTT
>TRBJ1-3|TRBV21-1|NA|NA
CASRGDRVSGNTIYF
TGTGCCAGCAGGGGCGACAGGGTCTCTGGAAACACCATATATTTT
>TRBJ2-3|TRBV20-1|NA|once
CSAHFDTQYF
TGCAGTGCCCACTTCGATACGCAGTATTTT
>TRBJ1-4|TRBV9|TRBD1|NA
CASSVGTGGDSNEKLFF
TGTGCCAGCAGCGTAGGGACAGGGGGCGATTCTAATGAAAAACTGTTTTTT
>TRBJ1-5|TRBV4-1|NA|once
CASSQEMGAQYSNQPQHF
TGCGCCAGCAGCCAAGAAATGGGGGCCCAGTATAGCAATCAGCCCCAGCATTTT
>TRBJ2-7|TRBV25-1|NA|NA
CASSLKIGYEQYF
TGTGCCAGCAGTCTTAAGATCGGGTACGAGCAGTACTTC
>TRBJ2-3|TRBV9|TRBD2|NA
CASSVGASGAADTQYF
TGTGCCAGCAGCGTAGGGGCTAGCGGGGCAGCGGATACGCAGTATTTT
>TRBJ2-7|TRBV6-5|NA|NA
CASSYADNPYEQYF
TGTGCCAGCAGTTACGCTGACAACCCCTACGAGCAGTACTTC
>TRBJ2-2|TRBV9|TRBD1|NA
CASSVTPGQGNTGELFF
TGTGCCAGCAGCGTAACTCCGGGACAGGGGAACACCGGGGAGCTGTTTTTT
>TRBJ2-3|TRBV5-1|TRBD2|NA
CASSLLAGGQDTQYF
TGCGCCAGCAGCTTATTGGCGGGGGGGCAAGATACGCAGTATTTT
>TRBJ2-7|TRBV10-3|TRBD2|few
CAISDLAGGPLSYEQYF
TGTGCCATCAGTGACCTAGCGGGGGGTCCATTATCCTACGAGCAGTACTTC
>TRBJ1-2|TRBV29-1|NA|NA
CSVEGAQDYGYTF
TGCAGCGTTGAGGGGGCGCAGGACTATGGCTACACCTTC
>TRBJ2-2|TRBV6-6|TRBD1|NA
CASSDRGAKPNGELFF
TGTGCCAGCTCGGACAGGGGGGCAAAACCGAACGGGGAGCTGTTTTTT
>TRBJ2-1|TRBV15|TRBD2|NA
CATSPSGVGYNEQFF
TGTGCCACCAGCCCCAGCGGGGTAGGCTACAATGAGCAGTTCTTC
>TRBJ1-4|TRBV7-9|NA|NA
CASRGGLLNEKLFF
TGTGCCAGCAGGGGCGGGCTTCTAAATGAAAAACTGTTTTTT